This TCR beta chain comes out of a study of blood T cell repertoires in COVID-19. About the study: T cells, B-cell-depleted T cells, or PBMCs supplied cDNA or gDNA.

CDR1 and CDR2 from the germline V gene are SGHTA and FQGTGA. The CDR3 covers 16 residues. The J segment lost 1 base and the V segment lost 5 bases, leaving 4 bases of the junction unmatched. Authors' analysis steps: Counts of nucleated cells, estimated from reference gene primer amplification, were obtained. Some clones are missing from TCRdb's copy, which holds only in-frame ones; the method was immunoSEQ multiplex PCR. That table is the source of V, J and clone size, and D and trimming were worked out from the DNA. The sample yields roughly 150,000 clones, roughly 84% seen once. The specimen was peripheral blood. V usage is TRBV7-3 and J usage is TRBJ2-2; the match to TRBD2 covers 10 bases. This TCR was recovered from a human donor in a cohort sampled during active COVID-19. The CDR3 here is CASSLLAGQNTGELFF. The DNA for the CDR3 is TGTGCCAGCAGCCTACTAGCGGGACAGAACACCGGGGAGCTGTTTTTT. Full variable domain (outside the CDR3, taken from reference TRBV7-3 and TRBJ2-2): GAGVSQTPSNKVTEKGKYVELRCDPISGHTALYWYRQSLGQGPEFLIYFQGTGAADDSGLPNDRFFAVRPEGSVSTLKIQRTERGDSAVYLCASSLLAGQNTGELFFGEGSRLTVL.